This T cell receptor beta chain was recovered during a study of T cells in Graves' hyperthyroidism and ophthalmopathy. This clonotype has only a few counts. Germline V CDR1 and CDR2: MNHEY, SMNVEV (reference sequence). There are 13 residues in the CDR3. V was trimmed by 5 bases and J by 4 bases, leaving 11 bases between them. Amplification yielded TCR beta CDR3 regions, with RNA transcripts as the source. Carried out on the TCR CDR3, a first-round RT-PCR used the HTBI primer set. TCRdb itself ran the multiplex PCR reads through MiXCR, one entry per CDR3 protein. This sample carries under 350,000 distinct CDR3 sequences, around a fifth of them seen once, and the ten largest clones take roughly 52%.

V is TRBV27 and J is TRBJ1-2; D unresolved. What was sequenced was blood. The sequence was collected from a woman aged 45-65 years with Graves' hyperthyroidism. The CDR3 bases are TGTGCCAGCAGTCAAGGGAGCCTCTATGGCTACACCTTC. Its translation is CASSQGSLYGYTF.